This T cell receptor (beta chain) was identified in a study of control samples from healthy donors and cancer patients. Generated by immunoSEQ multiplex PCR, the TCRdb table keeps only in-frame clones and is missing some. The repertoire consists of about 250,000 clones, with around 80% occurring once and the leading ten covering 13%. The ends were cut back, 0 bases at V and 0 bases at J, with 9 bases in the middle. Germline CDR1 reads SGHRS; CDR2 reads YFSETQ. The length of the CDR3 is 15 residues. This receptor was identified in a woman aged 60-70 years with lung cancer. The sequenced sample was PBMCs. V and J are TRBV5-1 and TRBJ1-1; D gene unclear. The CDR3 sequence is CASSLDPAVNTEAFF. The DNA of the CDR3 is TGCGCCAGCAGCTTGGACCCTGCCGTGAACACTGAAGCTTTCTTT.